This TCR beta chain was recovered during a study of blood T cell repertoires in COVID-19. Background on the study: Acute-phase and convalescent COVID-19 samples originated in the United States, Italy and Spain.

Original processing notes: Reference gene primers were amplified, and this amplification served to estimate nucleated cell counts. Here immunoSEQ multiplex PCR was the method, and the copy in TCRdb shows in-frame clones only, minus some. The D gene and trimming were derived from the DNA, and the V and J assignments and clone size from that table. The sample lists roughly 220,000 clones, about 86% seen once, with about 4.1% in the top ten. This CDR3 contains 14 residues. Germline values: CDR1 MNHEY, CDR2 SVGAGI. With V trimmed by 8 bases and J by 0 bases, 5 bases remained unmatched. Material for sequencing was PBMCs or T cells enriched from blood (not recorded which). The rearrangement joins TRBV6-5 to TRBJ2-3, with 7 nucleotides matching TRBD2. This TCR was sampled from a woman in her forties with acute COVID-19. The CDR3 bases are TGTGCCAGCGACCTAGCGGCTAGCACAGATACGCAGTATTTT. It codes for CASDLAASTDTQYF.